This TCR beta chain derives from a study of T cell responses to AZD1222 COVID-19 vaccine. Some clones are missing from TCRdb's copy, which holds only in-frame ones; the method was immunoSEQ multiplex PCR. The sample includes approximately 150,000 clones, 90% of them seen just once. The CDR3 runs to 16 residues. V dropped 1 base and J dropped 3 bases, with 14 bases sitting between them. Germline CDR1 MGHRA, CDR2 YSYEKL. The chain has TRBV4-1 and TRBJ2-3; D is perhaps TRBD1 or TRBD2 (5 bases each). The source was peripheral blood, collected 28 days after the second AZD1222 dose. The sequence came from an adult who received the AZD1222 COVID-19 vaccine. The CDR3 reads CASSQGFGTTTDTQYF. As DNA, the CDR3 is TGCGCCAGCAGCCAAGGGTTTGGGACCACAACAGATACGCAGTATTTT.